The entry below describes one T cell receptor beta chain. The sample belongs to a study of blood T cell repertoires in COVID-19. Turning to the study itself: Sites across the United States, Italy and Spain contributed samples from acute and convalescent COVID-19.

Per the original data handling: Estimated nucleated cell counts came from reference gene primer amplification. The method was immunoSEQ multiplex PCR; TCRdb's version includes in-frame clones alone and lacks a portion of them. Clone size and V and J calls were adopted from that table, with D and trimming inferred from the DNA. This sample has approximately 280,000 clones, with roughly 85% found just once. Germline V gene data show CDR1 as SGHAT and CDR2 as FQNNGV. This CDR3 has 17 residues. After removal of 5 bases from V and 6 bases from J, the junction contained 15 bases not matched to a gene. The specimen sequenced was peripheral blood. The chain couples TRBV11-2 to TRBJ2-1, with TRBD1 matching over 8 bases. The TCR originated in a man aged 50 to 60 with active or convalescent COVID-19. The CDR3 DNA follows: TGTGCCAGCAGCATTCCGATTTCAGGGGGCCACACCAATGAGCAGTTCTTC. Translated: CASSIPISGGHTNEQFF.